The clone carrying this TCR beta chain has a count of ten or more. The CDR3 is 14 residues long. Trimming cost V 4 bases and J 0 bases; bases outside gene matches: 3. Germline CDR1 and CDR2: SEHNR and FQNEAQ (reference sequence). PCR was performed a second time for roughly 7 to 11 cycles using a sample-barcoded 5' primer and a J-beta primer mix. TCRdb used MiXCR to reprocess the 5' RACE reads, holding one entry per CDR3 protein. The sample includes about 1,800,000 distinct CDR3 sequences, roughly 27% of them seen just once. The data derive from a study of blood T cells in healthy people across ages. V is TRBV7-9 and J is TRBJ2-7, with 7 bases identical to TRBD2. Sequenced input: blood. This TCR was recovered from a woman aged 25 to 45 in good health. The CDR3 here is CASSYGGNSYEQYF. The CDR3 DNA follows: TGTGCCAGCAGCTACGGGGGGAACTCCTACGAGCAGTACTTC.